The 8 T cell receptor beta chains listed next were all sequenced from one sample in a study of blood T cell repertoires in COVID-19. Some clones are missing from TCRdb's copy, which holds only in-frame ones; the method was immunoSEQ multiplex PCR. The data contain under 100,000 clones, 80% to 90% of them seen just once; the ten biggest clones take up approximately 18%. The sample comprised peripheral blood. Receptor source: a human donor in a cohort sampled during active COVID-19.

This clone appeared once. V usage is TRBV9 and J usage is TRBJ2-2; 10 bases agree with TRBD2. This CDR3 has 15 residues. V lost 4 bases to trimming and J lost 0 bases; unmatched junction nucleotides: 0. Germline V gene data show CDR1 as SGDLS and CDR2 as YYNGEE. Here the CDR3 reads CASSSGGANTGELFF. The CDR3 region has the DNA TGTGCCAGCAGCAGCGGGGGGGCGAACACCGGGGAGCTGTTTTTT.

V is TRBV6-5 and J is TRBJ2-7; TRBD2 aligns across 7 bases. Germline loops: CDR1 MNHEY, CDR2 SVGAGI. The CDR3 extends over 14 amino acids. V was pared by 6 bases and J by 4 bases, with 9 bases of the junction left unmatched. The chain's CDR3 is CASSLSSGDYEQYF. The CDR3 bases are TGTGCCAGCAGCCTTTCGAGCGGGGATTACGAGCAGTACTTC.

The chain links TRBV5-1 to TRBJ2-5; 7 bases align to TRBD1. CDR3 length: 14 amino acids. V shed 4 bases, J shed 4 bases, and the junction held 7 bases outside the gene matches. CDR1 and CDR2 (germline): SGHRS, YFSETQ. DNA for the CDR3: TGCGCCAGCAGCCTACAGGGGTTGCGAGAGACCCAGTACTTC. Protein sequence: CASSLQGLRETQYF.

The chain employs TRBV14 and TRBJ2-5; perhaps TRBD1 as D (5 bases). The germline CDR1 and CDR2 sequences are SGHDN and FVKESK. The germline V and J ends were trimmed by 3 bases and 6 bases, with 17 bases remaining between them. This CDR3 has 15 amino acids. In nucleotides, the CDR3 is TGTGCCAGCAGCCATGGTCAGGGTCCAAGTAAGACCCAGTACTTC. This codes for CASSHGQGPSKTQYF.

The chain combines TRBV9 with TRBJ2-2, with TRBD1 matching 9 bases. With 3 bases clipped from V and 1 base from J, the junction kept 1 base outside the gene matches. The CDR3 sequence is 15 residues long. Germline V lookup: CDR1 SGDLS, CDR2 YYNGEE. The CDR3 DNA sequence: TGTGCCAGCAGCGCGGACAGGGGGAACACCGGGGAGCTGTTTTTT. Protein sequence: CASSADRGNTGELFF.

The chain links TRBV5-1 to TRBJ2-1; D remains ambiguous. This CDR3 region has 16 residues. Germline V gives CDR1 SGHRS, CDR2 YFSETQ. V shed 4 bases and J shed 3 bases, with 17 bases lying between them. CDR3 region: CASSLPVRVDYNEQFF. The CDR3 coding sequence is TGCGCCAGCAGCCTTCCCGTGCGAGTCGACTACAATGAGCAGTTCTTC.

The gene calls are TRBV9 and TRBJ1-5; 10 bases are a match to TRBD1. The CDR3 is made up of 15 amino acids. V was pared by 4 bases and J by 7 bases, with 8 bases of the junction left unmatched. Germline CDR1 and CDR2: SGDLS and YYNGEE. The CDR3 nucleotides read TGTGCCAGCAGCCCGCGGGACAGGGGAGGCCAGCCCCAGCATTTT. Translated, it gives CASSPRDRGGQPQHF.

The chain combines TRBV7-3 with TRBJ2-3; TRBD2 agrees at 7 bases. CDR3 length: 15 amino acids. Germline CDR1 SGHTA, CDR2 FQGTGA. Trimming removed 5 bases from V and 0 bases from J; junction bases left unmatched: 5. CDR3 amino acids: CASSPQRGSTDTQYF. The CDR3 DNA is TGTGCCAGCAGCCCACAGCGGGGCAGCACAGATACGCAGTATTTT. Using reference TRBV7-3 and TRBJ2-3 for the parts outside the CDR3, the full variable domain is GAGVSQTPSNKVTEKGKYVELRCDPISGHTALYWYRQSLGQGPEFLIYFQGTGAADDSGLPNDRFFAVRPEGSVSTLKIQRTERGDSAVYLCASSPQRGSTDTQYFGPGTRLTVL.